This T cell receptor beta chain was identified in a study of human T cells and chemical hapten exposure. There are 13 residues in the CDR3. The V and J ends lost 1 base and 7 bases respectively, with 10 bases between them. CDR1 and CDR2 (germline): LGHDT, YNNKEL (reference sequence). The time point was: patch test 1, 2 weeks after DPC sensitization. Treatment noted: therapeutic diphenylcyclopropenone sensitization with weekly scalp DPC. Staff drew blood before applying each patch test. The starting material, unfractionated whole blood, was used for total RNA extraction. Regarding the study as a whole: DPC sensitization left the count of TCRs above 1 in 1000 unchanged.

Using its own MiXCR run on the RACE reads, TCRdb lists one record per CDR3 protein. The data hold about 83,000 distinct CDR3 sequences, with approximately 8% observed a single time. This clonotype has more than one count but fewer than ten. Its antigen is currently unknown. This sample comprised whole blood, obtained in connection with sensitization to the hapten diphenylcyclopropenone (DPC). This receptor was obtained from a woman in her thirties with alopecia areata. Some clones in this sample may be carry-over from other donors' samples. The J gene is TRBJ1-1, the V gene TRBV3-1; D ambiguous. CDR3 residues: CASSQGGVFEAFF. The CDR3 DNA is TGTGCCAGCAGCCAAGGTGGTGTCTTTGAAGCTTTCTTT.